This is a list of T cell receptor beta chains from one sample in a study of T cells in Graves' hyperthyroidism and ophthalmopathy. TCRdb re-called the multiplex PCR reads through MiXCR, storing one row per CDR3 protein. The sample shows some 570,000 distinct CDR3 sequences, 13% to 15% of them seen only once. Sequencing was carried out using blood. These receptors originate from a young woman with Graves' ophthalmopathy. CDR3s include the opening cysteine and the closing phenylalanine or tryptophan. The D gene is left open where the match is weak. Some rows mark clone size as missing; the rest say once, few, many or name a class of expanded clone.

clone size: many; V gene: TRBV14; D gene: -; J gene: TRBJ2-1; CDR3 DNA: TGTGCCAGCAGCCAAGGCCGGGAACGGCCTGCCAATGAGCAGTTCTTC; CDR3 protein: CASSQGRERPANEQFF
clone size: many; V gene: TRBV11-2; D gene: -; J gene: TRBJ1-2; CDR3 DNA: TGTGCCAGCGCCCCCCGGGACACCTCTATTGTCGGCTACACCTTC; CDR3 protein: CASAPRDTSIVGYTF
clone size: many; V gene: TRBV18; D gene: TRBD1; J gene: TRBJ2-7; CDR3 DNA: TGTGCCAGCTCCCCCGGGACAGGGGCGGCGAACGAGCAGTACTTC; CDR3 protein: CASSPGTGAANEQYF
clone size: -; V gene: TRBV25-1; D gene: -; J gene: TRBJ2-2; CDR3 DNA: TGTGCCAGCAGTGAATTGGGGGGGGAGCTGTTTTTT; CDR3 protein: CASSELGGELFF
clone size: few; V gene: TRBV27; D gene: TRBD1; J gene: TRBJ1-5; CDR3 DNA: TGTGCCAGCAGTTCCCGGGACAGGGGGGGTCAGCCCCAGCATTTT; CDR3 protein: CASSSRDRGGQPQHF
clone size: many; V gene: TRBV29-1; D gene: -; J gene: TRBJ1-2; CDR3 DNA: TGCAGCGTTGTTTGGCAGGCAAGCTATGGCTACACCTTC; CDR3 protein: CSVVWQASYGYTF
clone size: many; V gene: TRBV5-5; D gene: -; J gene: TRBJ1-4; CDR3 DNA: TGTGCCAGCAGCTTGGGACAGTTGGCAACTAATGAAAAACTGTTTTTT; CDR3 protein: CASSLGQLATNEKLFF
clone size: -; V gene: TRBV7-2; D gene: TRBD2; J gene: TRBJ2-1; CDR3 DNA: TGTGCCAGCAGCAGAGCCGGGGGGTCTAGCGGGAGTCTAAATGAGCAGTTCTTC; CDR3 protein: CASSRAGGSSGSLNEQFF
clone size: few; V gene: TRBV11-2; D gene: -; J gene: TRBJ2-5; CDR3 DNA: TGTGCCAGCAGCTTAGGGTGGGGAGAGACCCAGTACTTC; CDR3 protein: CASSLGWGETQYF
clone size: -; V gene: TRBV19; D gene: TRBD1; J gene: TRBJ1-6; CDR3 DNA: TGTGCCAGTAGTATACGGGACAGGGGAAATTCACCCCTCCACTTT; CDR3 protein: CASSIRDRGNSPLHF